This TCR beta chain comes out of a study of regulatory T cells in long-lasting Graves disease. V was shortened by 0 bases and J by 6 bases, with 12 bases between the two germline ends. This CDR3 is 15 amino acids long. CDR1 and CDR2 (germline): SGHTA, FQGNSA. Documented time point: newly diagnosed GD, antithyroid drugs for less than 3 months. From RNA extracted from PBMCs, the TCR library was made. This clonotype was counted at least ten times. iRepertoire HTBI primers and Arm-PCR of CDR3 regions built TCR beta libraries. One entry per CDR3 protein, called by TCRdb with MiXCR from the multiplex PCR reads. Among around 470,000 distinct CDR3 sequences listed, about 14% were seen once. This sample also belongs to another study, concerning T cells in Graves' hyperthyroidism and ophthalmopathy.

This TCR was sampled from a woman between 50 and 59 years old with Graves disease. The chain employs TRBV7-2 and TRBJ1-5; D remains unclear. The sample consisted of peripheral blood mononuclear cells (PBMCs), taken at new diagnosis, from a patient treated with antithyroid drugs. The CDR3 protein is CASSLAPGSRQPQHF. CDR3 DNA sequence: TGTGCCAGCAGCTTAGCTCCAGGTTCTCGTCAGCCCCAGCATTTT.